One and the same sample provided the 9 T cell receptor beta chains below, sequenced in a study of T cell changes during pregnancy in multiple sclerosis. The assay was immunoSEQ multiplex PCR, and TCRdb's table has in-frame clones only and misses some. Of tens of thousands of clones listed, 75% to 90% were seen once; the top ten hold 11%. Source: CD8+ T cells from peripheral blood mononuclear cells, taken in the third trimester of pregnancy. The receptors stem from a female donor with multiple sclerosis, enrolled in a pregnancy study.

The gene calls are TRBV13 and TRBJ2-1, with 8 bases matching TRBD2. J gave up 4 bases and V 3 bases, and 8 bases lay outside the gene matches. Germline V gene sequence: CDR1 PRHDT, CDR2 FYEKMQ (reference sequence). CDR3 length: 16 residues. Written as DNA, the CDR3 is TGTGCCAGCAGCTTTTACCGGGGGGGCTTATACAATGAGCAGTTCTTC. Protein sequence: CASSFYRGGLYNEQFF.

The chain is built from TRBV19 and TRBJ2-1; the D gene is possibly TRBD2 (7 bases). Germline CDR1 reads LNHDA; CDR2 reads SQIVND (reference sequence). The V gene lost 7 bases and the J gene lost 8 bases, with 15 bases spanning the gap. The CDR3 extends over 13 amino acids. CDR3 loop: CASNWGGRDEQFF. The CDR3 DNA sequence: TGTGCCAGTAATTGGGGGGGCCGTGATGAGCAGTTCTTC.

The rearrangement links TRBV23-1 to TRBJ2-2, with TRBD2 matching 9 bases. TRBV23-1 is recorded as an ORF, its role being uncertain. The CDR3 has 20 residues. Unmatched junction bases numbered 21, after V lost 4 bases and J lost 6 bases. The CDR3 DNA reads as TGCGCCAGCAGTCCTCCCGCGGGGGGGCCTTGGGGCCCGGGTCCCGGGGAGCTGTTTTTT. Translating gives CASSPPAGGPWGPGPGELFF.

This clone was detected once. The chain uses TRBV30 and TRBJ1-4, with 8 bases fitting TRBD1. Germline trimming cut 5 bases from V and 3 bases from J; bases unmatched to any gene: 5. The CDR3 covers 14 residues. Germline CDR1 is GTSNPN and CDR2 is SVGIG (reference sequence). The CDR3 region is CAWDGQGANEKLFF. DNA of the CDR3: TGTGCCTGGGACGGACAGGGAGCTAATGAAAAACTGTTTTTT.

The rearrangement uses TRBV7-9 and TRBJ2-7; maybe TRBD2 (5 bases). V lost 4 bases to trimming and J lost 0 bases, with 16 bases between them. Germline assignment: CDR1 SEHNR and CDR2 FQNEAQ (reference sequence). The CDR3 length is 16 residues. The CDR3 DNA is TGTGCCAGCAGCTCCCCATCGGGGATCGACTCCTACGAGCAGTACTTC. Its protein is CASSSPSGIDSYEQYF.

The J gene is TRBJ2-1, the V gene TRBV11-2; 7 bases are a match to TRBD1. Germline V gene lookup returns CDR1 SGHAT and CDR2 FQNNGV. This CDR3 spans 16 amino acids. Germline trimming cut 1 base from V and 0 bases from J; bases unmatched to any gene: 3. The CDR3 DNA is TGTGCCAGCAGCTTAGCCCCAGGGGGCTCCTACAATGAGCAGTTCTTC. As protein: CASSLAPGGSYNEQFF. Using reference TRBV11-2 and TRBJ2-1 for the parts outside the CDR3, the full variable domain is EAGVAQSPRYKIIEKRQSVAFWCNPISGHATLYWYQQILGQGPKLLIQFQNNGVVDDSQLPKDRFSAERLKGVDSTLKIQPAKLEDSAVYLCASSLAPGGSYNEQFFGPGTRLTVL.

The chain links TRBV4-2 to TRBJ2-7, with D possibly being TRBD1 (6 bases). The V end was cut by 1 base, the J end by 3 bases, with 13 bases between. This CDR3 is 15 amino acids long. In germline, CDR1 is LGHNA, CDR2 YNFKEQ. The CDR3 sequence is CASSQAAGAYYEQYF. The CDR3 DNA reads TGTGCCAGCAGCCAAGCGGCAGGGGCTTACTACGAGCAGTACTTC.

This clone was seen only once. This chain connects TRBV7-9 to TRBJ1-1; D is unresolved. Germline CDR1 reads SEHNR; CDR2 reads FQNEAQ (reference sequence). The CDR3 is 13 residues long. The V and J ends lost 7 bases and 6 bases respectively, with 15 bases between them. Here the CDR3 reads CASTIESIPEAFF. For the CDR3, the DNA is TGTGCCAGCACCATAGAGTCCATCCCTGAAGCTTTCTTT.

The rearrangement joins TRBV9 to TRBJ1-1, with a tentative D call TRBD1 (5 bases). The CDR3 spans 14 residues. Germline V CDR1 and CDR2: SGDLS, YYNGEE. V lost 4 bases and J 1 base, leaving 11 bases between the germline ends. The DNA for the CDR3 is TGTGCCAGCAGCCCTTGGGACTCGAACACTGAAGCTTTCTTT. Encoded protein: CASSPWDSNTEAFF.